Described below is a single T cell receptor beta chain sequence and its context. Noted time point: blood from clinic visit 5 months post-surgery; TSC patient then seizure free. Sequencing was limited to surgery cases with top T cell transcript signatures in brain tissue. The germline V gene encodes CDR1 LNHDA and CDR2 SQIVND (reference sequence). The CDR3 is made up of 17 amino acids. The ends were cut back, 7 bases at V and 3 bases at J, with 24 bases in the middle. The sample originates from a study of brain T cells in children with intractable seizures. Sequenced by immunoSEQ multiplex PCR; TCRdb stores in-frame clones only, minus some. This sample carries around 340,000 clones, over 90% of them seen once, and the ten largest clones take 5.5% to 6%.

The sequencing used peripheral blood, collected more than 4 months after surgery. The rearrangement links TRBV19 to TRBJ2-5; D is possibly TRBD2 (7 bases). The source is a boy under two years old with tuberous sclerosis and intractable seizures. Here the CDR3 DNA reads TGTGCCAGTACCCCCGGGGGGCGGAGGGTAAGGGAAGAGACCCAGTACTTC. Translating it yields CASTPGGRRVREETQYF.